This TCR beta chain was documented in a study of radiation and T cells in renal cell carcinoma. Some clones are missing from TCRdb's copy, which holds only in-frame ones; the method was immunoSEQ multiplex PCR. The sample carries some 120,000 clones, around nine tenths recorded once. Trimming removed 8 bases from V and 7 bases from J, with 20 bases in between. Germline V gene lookup returns CDR1 SNHLY and CDR2 FYNNEI. This CDR3 has 15 amino acids. The time point is: blood 2 weeks post-SBRT. Treatment of the sample: 15 Gy SBRT to primary tumor, nephrectomy 4 weeks later. Radiation-treated patients gave blood at baseline, week 2 and week 4. The patient's renal cell carcinoma had clear cell pathology.

The receptor was derived from a woman in her 70s with renal cell carcinoma. The genes are TRBV2 and TRBJ2-2; D might be TRBD1 (8 bases). The material sequenced was blood, taken from a patient whose treatment included radiotherapy and nephrectomy. CDR3 DNA sequence: TGTGCCAGCCACCTACAGGGGGGGCTAGGCGGGGAGCTGTTTTTT. It is translated as CASHLQGGLGGELFF.